The 21 T cell receptor beta chains below were found in one sample sequenced in a study of blood T cells in healthy people across ages (dated by TCRdb to between 2014 and 2017). The receptor library was made with 5' RACE. Reads for this sample came from an Illumina HiSeq 2500. The second PCR ran for roughly 7 to 11 cycles and used a J-beta primer mix along with a sample-barcoded 5' primer. TCRdb reanalyzed the raw reads on its own, using fastp at Q25 for trimming and MiXCR for clone calling, and kept in-frame beta chains. Rows matching on CDR3 protein sequence are summarized as one entry with the most common DNA and genes. The sample data list 780,000 or so distinct CDR3 sequences, and about 61% of these were observed just once. 20% to 30% of the sample comes from the top ten. Sequencing was performed on blood. These TCRs come from a man aged 35-49 years in good health.

The chain carries TRBV7-2 and TRBJ2-3, with 9 bases identical to TRBD2. CDR1 SGHTA and CDR2 FQGNSA come from the germline V gene. The V and J ends lost 1 base and 4 bases, in that order; junction bases with no gene match: 9. The length of the CDR3 is 17 residues. The CDR3 protein is CASSLVLGGGAPDTQYF. CDR3 DNA: TGTGCCAGCAGCTTAGTGCTTGGCGGGGGGGCCCCAGATACGCAGTATTTT.

This clonotype occurred a few times. This chain joins TRBV25-1 and TRBJ2-4; 7 bases are a match to TRBD1. Matching the DNA end better, TRBJ2-7 makes the J call doubtful. This CDR3 comprises 13 residues. Germline V gene data show CDR1 as MGHDK and CDR2 as SYGVNS. CDR3 coding DNA: TGTGCCAGCAGGACAGGGCAAATGGGCGAGCAGTACTTC. The encoded protein is CASRTGQMGEQYF.

The chain has TRBV7-3 and TRBJ2-3; the D is unclear. The V end lost 5 bases, the J end lost 2 bases, and 17 bases lay between the germline ends. Germline values: CDR1 SGHTA, CDR2 FQGTGA. This CDR3 is built from 16 residues. CDR3 sequence (DNA): TGTGCCAGCAGCCCCCGCGAGACACTCCACACAGATACGCAGTATTTT. Translating gives CASSPRETLHTDTQYF.

The chain uses TRBV28 and TRBJ1-2; D is ambiguous. The germline V gene encodes CDR1 MDHEN and CDR2 SYDVKM. CDR3 length equals 14 residues. V dropped 2 bases and J dropped 3 bases, with 10 bases sitting between them. This CDR3 reads CASSLSRGDYGYTF. CDR3 sequence (DNA): TGTGCCAGCAGTTTAAGTCGGGGAGACTATGGCTACACCTTC.

This CDR3 is CASSGRDSAYNEQFF. The CDR3 DNA follows: TGTGCCAGCAGTGGGCGGGACTCAGCCTACAATGAGCAGTTCTTC. The J gene is TRBJ2-1, the V gene TRBV7-9, with D possibly matching TRBD2 (6 bases). CDR3 size: 15 residues. V lost 6 bases and J 2 bases, leaving 14 bases between the germline ends. Germline V gene lookup returns CDR1 SEHNR and CDR2 FQNEAQ (reference sequence).

The chain recombines TRBV5-1 with TRBJ2-7; possibly TRBD1 for D (6 bases). Germline CDR1 reads SGHRS; CDR2 reads YFSETQ. V lost 4 bases and J lost 4, with 18 bases in between. The CDR3 loop spans 15 amino acids. The CDR3 nucleotides are TGCGCCAGCAGCCCCCTGGGACAAGGTTTGTACGAGCAGTACTTC. The encoded protein is CASSPLGQGLYEQYF.

V is TRBV2 and J is TRBJ2-4, with 15 bases fitting TRBD2. The junction had 12 bases not matched to a gene; V was cut back by 6 bases and J by 15 bases. Germline CDR1 reads SNHLY; CDR2 reads FYNNEI. This CDR3 comprises 15 residues. Here the CDR3 reads CASRGTSGRIGRLYF. For the CDR3, the DNA is TGTGCCAGCAGGGGGACTAGCGGGAGGATTGGGAGGCTGTACTTC.

This chain connects TRBV6-5 to TRBJ2-4; 11 bases map to TRBD2. The J call may be wrong; the DNA end is better matched by TRBJ2-7. Germline lookup yields CDR1 MNHEY and CDR2 SVGAGI. The CDR3 runs 15 residues. The CDR3 bases are TGTGCCAGCAGAGATAGCGGGAGGGCCTCGTACGAGCAGTACTTC. Residues: CASRDSGRASYEQYF.

The V call is TRBV27, the J call TRBJ2-5; D ambiguous. Between the trimmed V and J ends, which lost 1 base and 5 bases, there was a span of 8 bases. This CDR3 contains 13 residues. Germline assignment: CDR1 MNHEY and CDR2 SMNVEV (reference sequence). The CDR3 nucleotides are TGTGCCAGCAGTTTATGGGGTGGGGAGACCCAGTACTTC. Translating gives CASSLWGGETQYF.

This clonotype has just a few counts. The genes are TRBV29-1 and TRBJ2-6, with TRBD1 identical over 7 bases. Germline V lookup: CDR1 SQVTM, CDR2 ANQGSEA. The CDR3 is made up of 18 amino acids. J was trimmed by 4 bases and V by 1 base; bases with no gene match: 13. The CDR3 region has the DNA TGCAGCGTTGAAGTTTGGGACAGCCCGCATCGGGGGGCCAACGTCCTGACTTTC. Encoded protein: CSVEVWDSPHRGANVLTF.

This chain connects TRBV6-1 to TRBJ2-5, with 7 bases aligning to TRBD1. V trimming: 6 bases; J trimming: 2 bases; junction bases outside the gene matches: 18. This CDR3 spans 18 amino acids. Germline V lookup: CDR1 MNHNS, CDR2 SASEGT. The CDR3 region has the DNA TGTGCCAGCAGCCTTACAACATCGAGGGGGCCGCCTCAAGAGACCCAGTACTTC. Translated, it gives CASSLTTSRGPPQETQYF.

J is TRBJ2-7 and V is TRBV7-6; 10 bases agree with TRBD1. CDR1 is SGHVS, CDR2 FNYEAQ, per germline. The CDR3 sequence is 15 residues long. Losses at the gene ends were 1 base for V and 3 bases for J; bases not matched to a gene: 3. The CDR3 nucleotides read TGTGCCAGCAGCTTAGAGACAGGGGGCGGCTACGAGCAGTACTTC. Translation: CASSLETGGGYEQYF.

A few counts support this clonotype. The V call is TRBV10-3, the J call TRBJ2-4; D is tentatively TRBD1 or TRBD2 (5 bases each). Between the trimmed V and J ends, which lost 6 bases and 6 bases, there was a span of 15 bases. Germline CDR1 is ENHRY and CDR2 is SYGVKD. The CDR3 has 14 amino acids. CDR3 nucleotides: TGTGCCATCAGCTCTGGGACCGAAGTAAACATTCAGTACTTC. Protein sequence: CAISSGTEVNIQYF.

The rearrangement uses TRBV9 and TRBJ2-1; the match to TRBD2 covers 8 bases. Per the germline V gene, CDR1 is SGDLS and CDR2 is YYNGEE. CDR3 length equals 16 residues. V lost 0 bases, J lost 2 bases, and 4 bases stayed unmatched. CDR3 nucleotide sequence: TGTGCCAGCAGCGTAGTAGCGGGGATTGCCTACAATGAGCAGTTCTTC. The encoded protein is CASSVVAGIAYNEQFF.

The chain joins TRBV10-3 to TRBJ2-2; possibly TRBD2 for D (6 bases). The CDR3 totals 14 residues. Germline V gene lookup returns CDR1 ENHRY and CDR2 SYGVKD. V was pared by 4 bases and J by 2 bases, with 8 bases between. Here the CDR3 reads CAISGEVNTGELFF. CDR3 coding DNA: TGTGCCATCAGTGGGGAGGTTAACACCGGGGAGCTGTTTTTT.

V usage is TRBV28 and J usage is TRBJ2-7; 7 positions agree with TRBD2. The V gene's germline CDR1 is MDHEN and CDR2 SYDVKM. The CDR3 is 15 residues long. Trimming at V came to 4 bases and at J to 2 bases, leaving 8 bases not matched to a gene. The CDR3 is CASSSWGGDAYEQYF. CDR3 in DNA: TGTGCCAGCAGTTCCTGGGGGGGGGACGCCTACGAGCAGTACTTC.

This chain connects TRBV12-3 or TRBV12-4 to TRBJ1-3; TRBD1 matches at 7 bases. The CDR3 has 16 residues. Trimming at V came to 7 bases and at J to 4 bases, leaving 13 bases not matched to a gene. The CDR3 coding sequence is TGTGCCAGCAAATGGCAGGGGGGGATAGTCGGAAACACCATATATTTT. Translating it yields CASKWQGGIVGNTIYF.

The V and J genes are TRBV9 and TRBJ1-5; weak D call: TRBD1 (5 bases). CDR3 length: 14 residues. Trimming left V 3 bases short and J 6 bases short, with 13 bases between. Germline CDR1 reads SGDLS; CDR2 reads YYNGEE. The CDR3 region is CASSEGVGGQPQHF. Written as DNA, the CDR3 is TGTGCCAGCAGCGAGGGCGTCGGGGGTCAGCCCCAGCATTTT.

This chain connects TRBV7-8 to TRBJ2-7; no clear D gene. The CDR3 extends over 14 amino acids. V shed 2 bases and J shed 3 bases, with 11 bases lying between them. The germline V gene has CDR1 SGHVS and CDR2 FQNEAQ. CDR3 sequence (DNA): TGTGCCAGCAGCTTACGAGCTGGATACTACGAGCAGTACTTC. Its protein product is CASSLRAGYYEQYF.

The rearrangement links TRBV12-3 or TRBV12-4 to TRBJ2-1; tentatively, D is TRBD1 (6 bases). This CDR3 is built from 14 residues. V lost 5 bases and J lost 9, with 17 bases in between. The CDR3 loop reads CASSPPRTVSEQFF. CDR3 coding DNA: TGTGCCAGCAGTCCCCCCCGGACAGTTAGTGAGCAGTTCTTC.

This clonotype was seen more than once but under ten times. The J gene is TRBJ2-1, the V gene TRBV4-2; D is uncertain. Germline V gene sequence: CDR1 LGHNA, CDR2 YNFKEQ. This CDR3 has 13 residues. V was cut by 0 bases and J by 8 bases, with 8 bases left in between. Written as DNA, the CDR3 is TGTGCCAGCAGCCAAGACGCAAGCCATGAGCAGTTCTTC. It specifies CASSQDASHEQFF.